These 18 T cell receptor beta chains came from one sample sequenced in a study of CD8 T cells in ankylosing spondylitis. One entry per CDR3 protein, called by TCRdb with MiXCR from the 5' RACE reads. The top ten hold around 13% of the sample, which has a few hundred thousand distinct CDR3 sequences, 20% to 25% seen once. Sequences were obtained from blood, either unsorted or a sorted T cell fraction (not recorded which). The receptor source for this set is a male donor with ankylosing spondylitis or in good health (not recorded which).

The rearrangement joins TRBV12-3 or TRBV12-4 to TRBJ2-1, with 9 bases identical to TRBD2. V shed 5 bases, J shed 6 bases, and the junction held 5 bases outside the gene matches. The CDR3 covers 14 residues. This chain's CDR3 is CASSPGLALNEQFF. The CDR3 DNA sequence: TGTGCCAGCAGTCCGGGACTAGCCCTCAATGAGCAGTTCTTC.

This clonotype showed up just a few times. DNA for the CDR3: TGCAGTGCTAGAGATCTGTACTTGGCCGATGAGCAGTTCTTC. Translation gives CSARDLYLADEQFF. J is TRBJ2-1 and V is TRBV20-1; no firm D call. There are 14 residues in the CDR3. Trimming left V 0 bases short and J 8 bases short, with 14 bases between. Germline lookup yields CDR1 DFQATT and CDR2 SNEGSKA (reference sequence).

V gene TRBV10-3 combines with J gene TRBJ2-7; no firm D call. Germline CDR1 reads ENHRY; CDR2 reads SYGVKD. The ends were cut back, 6 bases at V and 4 bases at J, with 16 bases in the middle. The CDR3 runs to 14 residues. CDR3: CAISGVGSGYEQYF. DNA of the CDR3: TGTGCCATCAGCGGCGTGGGTAGTGGGTACGAGCAGTACTTC.

The V gene is TRBV6-5, the J gene TRBJ2-7, with D perhaps assigned TRBD1 or TRBD2 (5 bases each). The germline V gene encodes CDR1 MNHEY and CDR2 SVGAGI. CDR3 length: 14 residues. Trimming pared 0 bases from V and 4 bases from J, leaving 10 bases between. CDR3 amino acids: CASSYSWGSYEQYF. In nucleotides, the CDR3 is TGTGCCAGCAGTTACTCGTGGGGGTCATACGAGCAGTACTTC.

CDR3 residues: CASSNPGTGSSEQYF. In DNA form, the CDR3 reads TGTGCCAGCAGTAACCCTGGGACAGGGAGTTCCGAGCAGTACTTC. V gene TRBV6-5 combines with J gene TRBJ2-7, with TRBD1 matching over 9 bases. Germline assignment: CDR1 MNHEY and CDR2 SVGAGI. This CDR3 comprises 15 residues. V shed 5 bases and J 6 bases; nucleotides not matched to a gene: 11.

There are a few counts of this clonotype. The chain carries TRBV5-5 and TRBJ2-7; 14 bases fit TRBD2. CDR1 and CDR2 from the germline V gene are SGHKS and YYEKEE (reference sequence). The CDR3 has 16 residues. With V trimmed by 2 bases and J by 7 bases, 8 bases remained unmatched. This chain's CDR3 is CASSFPTSGGVWEQYF. In DNA form, the CDR3 reads TGTGCCAGCAGCTTTCCGACTAGCGGGGGGGTGTGGGAGCAGTACTTC.

There are a few counts of this clonotype. The genes are TRBV6-5 and TRBJ2-7; 10 nucleotides match TRBD2. V was pared by 4 bases and J by 0 bases, with 3 bases of the junction left unmatched. CDR3 length: 15 residues. Germline V lookup: CDR1 MNHEY, CDR2 SVGAGI. The CDR3: CASSLTSGRSYEQYF. The CDR3 bases are TGTGCCAGCAGTTTGACTAGCGGGCGCTCCTACGAGCAGTACTTC.

V and J are TRBV20-1 and TRBJ2-7; 8 positions match TRBD1. This CDR3 comprises 14 residues. The germline CDR1 and CDR2 sequences are DFQATT and SNEGSKA (reference sequence). After removal of 0 bases from V and 6 bases from J, the junction contained 7 bases not matched to a gene. In DNA form, the CDR3 reads TGCAGTGCTAGAGATCTGTCAGGGGGCTCCGAGCAGTACTTC. Translated, it gives CSARDLSGGSEQYF.

There are a few counts of this clonotype. The V call is TRBV18, the J call TRBJ2-7, with D uncertain. Germline V gene lookup returns CDR1 KGHSH and CDR2 LQKENI. V lost 1 base to trimming and J lost 0 bases, with 13 bases between them. The CDR3 runs 16 residues. The CDR3 sequence is CASSPQQSVGSYEQYF. The CDR3 DNA follows: TGTGCCAGCTCACCACAACAGAGCGTGGGCTCCTACGAGCAGTACTTC.

The chain employs TRBV20-1 and TRBJ2-7; 8 bases line up with TRBD2. The CDR3 covers 14 residues. J was trimmed by 2 bases and V by 2 bases; bases with no gene match: 5. The germline CDR1 and CDR2 sequences are DFQATT and SNEGSKA (reference sequence). CDR3 amino acids: CSARPREGPYEQYF. For the CDR3, the DNA is TGCAGTGCTAGACCTCGGGAGGGGCCCTACGAGCAGTACTTC.

The J gene is TRBJ2-5, the V gene TRBV4-1; 7 nucleotides agree with TRBD2. The germline CDR1 and CDR2 sequences are MGHRA and YSYEKL. This CDR3 is 17 amino acids long. With 0 bases clipped from V and 2 bases from J, the junction kept 9 bases outside the gene matches. In nucleotides, the CDR3 is TGCGCCAGCAGCCAAGACGGAGGGCTAGCGGAACAAGAGACCCAGTACTTC. Protein product: CASSQDGGLAEQETQYF.

This chain uses TRBV7-2 with TRBJ1-1; D perhaps matches TRBD1 (6 bases). The ends were cut back, 5 bases at V and 4 bases at J, with 17 bases in the middle. The CDR3 loop spans 15 amino acids. The germline CDR1 and CDR2 sequences are SGHTA and FQGNSA. CDR3 sequence: CASSPLSRGSTEAFF. The CDR3 DNA sequence: TGTGCCAGCAGCCCGCTGTCCAGGGGTAGCACTGAAGCTTTCTTT.

A few counts support this clonotype. The chain joins TRBV12-3 or TRBV12-4 to TRBJ2-2; D perhaps matches TRBD2 (6 bases). Trimming removed 3 bases at V and 7 bases at J, with 12 bases between. The CDR3 contains 14 residues. The chain's CDR3 is CASSFASVDGELFF. CDR3 DNA sequence: TGTGCCAGCAGTTTCGCTAGCGTTGACGGGGAGCTGTTTTTT.

The chain joins TRBV20-1 to TRBJ2-7; maybe TRBD2 (7 bases). Germline V CDR1 and CDR2: DFQATT, SNEGSKA (reference sequence). The CDR3 is 15 amino acids. Between the trimmed V and J ends, which lost 2 bases and 0 bases, there was a span of 14 bases. The CDR3 DNA sequence: TGCAGTGCTAGAAGTGGCGGGGGCCCCTCCTACGAGCAGTACTTC. Amino acid sequence: CSARSGGGPSYEQYF.

The rearrangement uses TRBV20-1 and TRBJ2-1, with 12 bases fitting TRBD2. The CDR3 has 15 amino acids. Germline V CDR1 and CDR2: DFQATT, SNEGSKA (reference sequence). J was trimmed by 9 bases and V by 6 bases; bases with no gene match: 12. The CDR3 region has the DNA TGCAGTGCGGGACTGACTAGCGGGGGCCTGGGTGAGCAGTTCTTC. Translation: CSAGLTSGGLGEQFF.

This clonotype appeared a few times. This chain joins TRBV6-1 and TRBJ2-1; a possible D gene is TRBD2 (6 bases). V gave up 5 bases and J gave up 4 bases, with 15 bases separating them. This CDR3 spans 15 amino acids. CDR1 is MNHNS and CDR2 is SASEGT in the germline V gene. The CDR3 nucleotides are TGTGCCAGCAGTCCCCCGGGACTCCGGTACAATGAGCAGTTCTTC. Protein product: CASSPPGLRYNEQFF.

To note about this clonotype: The germline gene is not matched at one end of the junction; a read error may be the cause. This chain connects TRBV3-1 to TRBJ2-5, with D perhaps matching TRBD2 (5 bases). This CDR3 has 15 residues. Germline V gene data show CDR1 as LGHDT and CDR2 as YNNKEL (reference sequence). The CDR3 sequence is CASRQVYFSGETQYF. The CDR3 coding sequence is TGTGCCAGCAGGCAAGTATACTTCAGCGGAGAGACCCAGTACTTC.

V usage is TRBV12-3 or TRBV12-4 and J usage is TRBJ2-3; TRBD1 is a possible D gene (6 bases). The CDR3 contains 14 residues. V lost 5 bases, J lost 2 bases, and 11 bases lay in between. This CDR3 is CASSARDTTDTQYF. DNA for the CDR3: TGTGCCAGCAGTGCCCGGGACACCACAGATACGCAGTATTTT.